These 30 T cell receptor beta chains originate from one sample sequenced in a study of T cell responses to AZD1222 COVID-19 vaccine. The protocol was immunoSEQ multiplex PCR, while the TCRdb copy is restricted to in-frame clones and leaves out a portion. This repertoire shows 100,000 or so clones, 86% found once; its top ten account for 1.4%. Sequencing was performed on peripheral blood, taken on day 0 of AZD1222 vaccination. The receptors stem from an adult in good health.

The J gene is TRBJ2-1, the V gene TRBV7-8, with 8 bases identical to TRBD2. This CDR3 is built from 14 residues. V was pared by 7 bases and J by 4 bases, with 6 bases of the junction left unmatched. The germline gives CDR1 SGHVS, CDR2 FQNEAQ. CDR3 sequence (DNA): TGTGCCAGCAAGAGCGGGAGTGCGTACAATGAGCAGTTCTTC. Protein: CASKSGSAYNEQFF. The full variable domain, rest sourced from reference TRBV7-8 and TRBJ2-1, is GAGVSQSPRYKVAKRGQDVALRCDPISGHVSLFWYQQALGQGPEFLTYFQNEAQLDKSGLPSDRFFAERPEGSVSTLKIQRTQQEDSAVYLCASKSGSAYNEQFFGPGTRLTVL.

J is TRBJ1-1 and V is TRBV7-9; D unclear. With 5 bases removed from V and 3 bases from J, the gap between germline ends came to 13 bases. The CDR3 sequence is 14 residues long. In germline, CDR1 is SEHNR, CDR2 FQNEAQ (reference sequence). The CDR3 nucleotides read TGTGCCAGCAGCCCAGACTTATATCACACTGAAGCTTTCTTT. As protein: CASSPDLYHTEAFF.

This clone was observed many times. The chain has TRBV6-2 or TRBV6-3 and TRBJ2-3, with D perhaps TRBD2 (5 bases). Germline V CDR1 and CDR2: MNHEY, SVGEGT. V was shortened by 5 bases and J by 6 bases, with 12 bases between the two germline ends. The length of the CDR3 is 13 residues. CDR3 sequence (DNA): TGTGCCAGCAGTGACTATGTCACGGATACGCAGTATTTT. Its translation: CASSDYVTDTQYF.

This clone was observed a single time. Because the CDR3's place on the DNA is in doubt, the DNA is left out and the CDR3 is given as listed by TCRdb. The V call is TRBV28, the J call TRBJ1-1. Germline assignment: CDR1 MDHEN and CDR2 SYDVKM. The CDR3 adds up to 11 amino acids, both ends counted. This chain's CDR3 is CASSSSFAAFF.

Only one count was recorded for this clone. The gene calls are TRBV28 and TRBJ1-1; TRBD1 aligns across 9 bases. Germline trimming cut 6 bases from V and 0 bases from J; bases unmatched to any gene: 11. Germline V gene sequence: CDR1 MDHEN, CDR2 SYDVKM. The CDR3 is 17 residues long. CDR3 region: CASSDWDRVGLNTEAFF. The DNA of the CDR3 is TGTGCCAGCAGCGATTGGGACAGGGTGGGGCTGAACACTGAAGCTTTCTTT.

This clone has only a few counts. The chain joins TRBV18 to TRBJ2-1, with 8 bases matching TRBD2. The CDR3 totals 13 residues. Trimming at V came to 6 bases and at J to 9 bases, leaving 7 bases not matched to a gene. Germline-derived CDR1 and CDR2 are KGHSH and LQKENI. CDR3 loop: CASSRAGGSEQFF. The CDR3 coding sequence is TGTGCCAGCTCCCGGGCGGGGGGCAGTGAGCAGTTCTTC.

The rearrangement uses TRBV10-3 and TRBJ1-5, with 12 nucleotides matching TRBD1. Trimming took 2 bases from V and 0 from J; bases not matched to a gene: 5. The CDR3 has 18 residues. Germline V gives CDR1 ENHRY, CDR2 SYGVKD. The CDR3 DNA sequence: TGTGCCATCAGTGAGGGGGACAGGGGGCAGGATAGCAATCAGCCCCAGCATTTT. This sequence encodes CAISEGDRGQDSNQPQHF.

This chain links TRBV27 with TRBJ2-7; TRBD1 matches at 12 bases. Trimming at V came to 9 bases and at J to 2 bases, leaving 8 bases not matched to a gene. The germline gives CDR1 MNHEY, CDR2 SMNVEV (reference sequence). The CDR3 consists of 15 residues. DNA of the CDR3: TGTGCCAGGGGGACAGGGGGCCCACTTACCTACGAGCAGTACTTC. Translating gives CARGTGGPLTYEQYF.

The J gene is TRBJ1-1, the V gene TRBV28; D may be TRBD1 (6 bases). The CDR3 spans 17 residues. The V gene's germline CDR1 is MDHEN and CDR2 SYDVKM. Trimming cost V 2 bases and J 7 bases, with 23 bases left between them. The CDR3 DNA reads as TGTGCCAGCAGTTTAAGTTTAGGGACGGAGGGGGTCCTTGAAGCTTTCTTT. Amino acid sequence: CASSLSLGTEGVLEAFF.

This chain links TRBV5-1 with TRBJ1-2; no definite D call. The CDR3 runs 13 residues. V lost 0 bases and J lost 8, with 11 bases in between. Germline V gene data show CDR1 as SGHRS and CDR2 as YFSETQ. As DNA, the CDR3 is TGCGCCAGCAGCTTGGATGAGGGCTTGGGCTACACCTTC. It codes for CASSLDEGLGYTF. Looking up the rest from reference TRBV5-1 and TRBJ1-2 gives the full variable domain: KAGVTQTPRYLIKTRGQQVTLSCSPISGHRSVSWYQQTPGQGLQFLFEYFSETQRNKGNFPGRFSGRQFSNSRSEMNVSTLELGDSALYLCASSLDEGLGYTFGSGTRLTVV.

The genes are TRBV30 and TRBJ2-7; D remains ambiguous. Germline V CDR1 and CDR2: GTSNPN, SVGIG (reference sequence). CDR3 length: 12 residues. V was pared by 3 bases and J by 2 bases, with 8 bases between. CDR3 DNA: TGTGCCTGGAGGAGTGACCCCTACGAGCAGTACTTC. This encodes CAWRSDPYEQYF.

The rearrangement joins TRBV6-1 to TRBJ2-7, with TRBD1 matching 8 bases. With V trimmed by 4 bases and J by 6 bases, 11 bases remained unmatched. The CDR3 is 15 residues long. The germline V gene has CDR1 MNHNS and CDR2 SASEGT. The CDR3 is CASSVTDRAAGEQYF. CDR3 DNA: TGTGCCAGCAGTGTAACGGACAGGGCGGCTGGCGAGCAGTACTTC.

The chain recombines TRBV11-3 with TRBJ2-7; 10 bases are a match to TRBD2. The CDR3 has 15 residues. The trim removed 2 bases at V and 3 bases at J, leaving 4 bases unmatched. Germline V gene sequence: CDR1 SGHNT, CDR2 YENEEA. CDR3 sequence (DNA): TGTGCCAGCAGCTTACTTAGCGGGAGGAACTACGAGCAGTACTTC. Protein sequence: CASSLLSGRNYEQYF.

This chain's CDR3 is CASSMGSANTEAFF. CDR3 sequence (DNA): TGTGCCAGTAGTATGGGGTCAGCAAACACTGAAGCTTTCTTT. The chain links TRBV19 to TRBJ1-1; D remains unclear. Germline V gene lookup returns CDR1 LNHDA and CDR2 SQIVND (reference sequence). This CDR3 spans 14 amino acids. Trimming stripped 3 bases from V and 2 bases from J, with 10 bases between.

V usage is TRBV18 and J usage is TRBJ1-5; the match to TRBD1 covers 12 bases. CDR3 length equals 16 residues. Germline CDR1 is KGHSH and CDR2 is LQKENI. With V trimmed by 2 bases and J by 7 bases, 6 bases remained unmatched. This CDR3 reads CASSPGTGGPDQPQHF. CDR3 sequence (DNA): TGTGCCAGCTCACCAGGGACAGGGGGCCCGGACCAGCCCCAGCATTTT.

This chain joins TRBV4-3 and TRBJ1-2, with D hard to call. The CDR3 consists of 15 residues. The germline CDR1 and CDR2 sequences are LGHNA and YSLEER. Deletions cut 0 bases from V and 4 bases from J, with 12 bases between. The CDR3 here is CASSQDLGQPYGYTF. The CDR3 coding sequence is TGCGCCAGCAGCCAAGACCTCGGGCAGCCCTATGGCTACACCTTC.

This chain connects TRBV7-3 to TRBJ2-3; a possible D gene is TRBD2 (5 bases). V lost 2 bases and J 0 bases, leaving 9 bases between the germline ends. CDR1 and CDR2 from the germline V gene are SGHTA and FQGTGA. The CDR3 is made up of 15 amino acids. This CDR3 reads CASSLRGLSTDTQYF. The DNA of the CDR3 is TGTGCCAGCAGCTTACGGGGTCTAAGCACAGATACGCAGTATTTT.

The V and J genes are TRBV30 and TRBJ1-1; TRBD1 is a possible D gene (5 bases). V dropped 3 bases and J dropped 9 bases, with 26 bases sitting between them. In germline, CDR1 is GTSNPN, CDR2 SVGIG (reference sequence). The CDR3 length is 16 residues. CDR3 DNA sequence: TGTGCCTGGAGCACCCCGGGGGGACCCATGGCGGATAAAGCTTTCTTT. Translation: CAWSTPGGPMADKAFF.

The rearrangement joins TRBV19 to TRBJ1-1, with D possibly matching TRBD1 (5 bases). Trimming cost V 3 bases and J 6 bases, with 20 bases left between them. The CDR3 extends over 16 amino acids. The germline V gene encodes CDR1 LNHDA and CDR2 SQIVND (reference sequence). This chain's CDR3 is CASSIGVRSWGAEAFF. The CDR3, as DNA: TGTGCCAGTAGTATCGGAGTACGGTCCTGGGGGGCTGAAGCTTTCTTT.

This clone was observed a single time. The chain has TRBV19 and TRBJ1-5; 10 bases match TRBD1. CDR3 size: 13 residues. Germline CDR1 reads LNHDA; CDR2 reads SQIVND (reference sequence). Trimming removed 8 bases from V and 7 bases from J; junction bases left unmatched: 5. The CDR3 region is CASRTGGVQPQHF. DNA of the CDR3: TGTGCCAGTCGGACAGGGGGAGTCCAGCCCCAGCATTTT.

V usage is TRBV4-3 and J usage is TRBJ1-4; D remains unclear. With 2 bases removed from V and 0 bases from J, the gap between germline ends came to 19 bases. This CDR3 spans 19 amino acids. Looked up from germline, CDR1 is LGHNA and CDR2 is YSLEER. In DNA form, the CDR3 reads TGCGCCAGCAGCCAAAAAACCCCTCTTTTACACGCAACTAATGAAAAACTGTTTTTT. Translating it yields CASSQKTPLLHATNEKLFF.

V and J are TRBV28 and TRBJ2-7; no firm D call. V dropped 6 bases and J dropped 5 bases, with 8 bases sitting between them. The CDR3 is 11 amino acids. Germline-derived CDR1 and CDR2 are MDHEN and SYDVKM. The CDR3: CASSRRDEQYF. The CDR3 nucleotides are TGTGCCAGCAGCCGCCGGGACGAGCAGTACTTC.

The chain is built from TRBV19 and TRBJ2-4, with 7 bases that match TRBD1. Trimming removed 2 bases from V and 0 bases from J; junction bases left unmatched: 22. The CDR3 spans 22 residues. The germline V gene encodes CDR1 LNHDA and CDR2 SQIVND (reference sequence). The CDR3 DNA follows: TGTGCCAGTAGTATATATGGACGGGGACGACCGGACAGGACCCTAGCCAAAAACATTCAGTACTTC. Its translation: CASSIYGRGRPDRTLAKNIQYF.

This clone was counted once. The rearrangement links TRBV28 to TRBJ2-7, with D maybe TRBD1 (6 bases). This CDR3 has 15 amino acids. Trimming pared 4 bases from V and 1 base from J, leaving 14 bases between. Germline-derived CDR1 and CDR2 are MDHEN and SYDVKM. The CDR3, as DNA: TGTGCCAGCAGTTACCCCCGCGGACAGTCCTACGAGCAGTACTTC. Its protein product is CASSYPRGQSYEQYF.

DNA of the CDR3: TGTGCCAGCAGTGACTGGACTAGCCAAGTCACAGATACGCAGTATTTT. Translated, it gives CASSDWTSQVTDTQYF. V gene TRBV27 combines with J gene TRBJ2-3, with 8 bases that match TRBD2. The CDR3 consists of 16 residues. Unmatched junction bases numbered 9, after V lost 5 bases and J lost 2 bases. Germline V gene lookup returns CDR1 MNHEY and CDR2 SMNVEV (reference sequence).

The V gene is TRBV28, the J gene TRBJ2-6; 7 nucleotides align to TRBD1. The V and J ends lost 6 bases and 0 bases, in that order; junction bases with no gene match: 14. The CDR3 consists of 19 residues. The V gene's germline CDR1 is MDHEN and CDR2 SYDVKM. CDR3 sequence: CASSRRVGRQGSGANVLTF. The DNA of the CDR3 is TGTGCCAGCAGCCGTCGGGTCGGGCGACAGGGCTCTGGGGCCAACGTCCTGACTTTC.

The rearrangement uses TRBV27 and TRBJ2-1; D might be TRBD2 (5 bases). CDR3 length: 17 amino acids. V gave up 3 bases and J gave up 4 bases, with 19 bases separating them. Germline V gives CDR1 MNHEY, CDR2 SMNVEV (reference sequence). The CDR3 DNA is TGTGCCAGCAGTTTTGGGGAGTCACAGAGGCCTTACAATGAGCAGTTCTTC. Translating gives CASSFGESQRPYNEQFF.

This sequence joins TRBV30 and TRBJ1-3, with D possibly matching TRBD1 (5 bases). V lost 1 base, J lost 10 bases, and 17 bases lay in between. The CDR3 is 14 amino acids. The germline V gene encodes CDR1 GTSNPN and CDR2 SVGIG (reference sequence). In DNA form, the CDR3 reads TGTGCCTGGAGTGCGGGACTTGACGAAGGGACCATATATTTT. Translating gives CAWSAGLDEGTIYF.

This clone was seen a handful of times. J is TRBJ1-5 and V is TRBV27, with unresolved D. The CDR3 spans 14 residues. Germline V CDR1 and CDR2: MNHEY, SMNVEV (reference sequence). V shed 5 bases and J shed 2 bases, with 10 bases lying between them. CDR3 residues: CASSIRPGNQPQHF. DNA of the CDR3: TGTGCCAGCAGTATACGTCCAGGCAATCAGCCCCAGCATTTT.

This clone has just a few counts. This sequence joins TRBV21-1 and TRBJ1-5; TRBD1, the table's D call, was not compared with the DNA. TRBV21-1 is marked as a pseudogene. The CDR3 length is 18 residues. Written as DNA, the CDR3 is TGTGCCAGCAGCAAAGAACAGACAGGGGGCTCGCGTAATCAGCCCCAGCATTTT. Its protein product is CASSKEQTGGSRNQPQHF.